Listed here are 23 T cell receptor beta chains from one sample, sequenced in a study of blood T cell repertoires in COVID-19. Some clones are missing from TCRdb's copy, which holds only in-frame ones; the method was immunoSEQ multiplex PCR. The table records about 140,000 clones, about 80% of them present only once. The specimen was PBMCs or T cells enriched from blood (not recorded which). These receptor sequences come from a woman aged 45 to 65 who had recovered from COVID-19.

In this sample, this clone turned up once. This chain joins TRBV28 and TRBJ2-3; 11 nucleotides align to TRBD2. The ends lost 4 bases at V and 5 bases at J; junction bases unmatched: 8. The V gene's germline CDR1 is MDHEN and CDR2 SYDVKM. This CDR3 spans 16 amino acids. The CDR3 DNA is TGTGCCAGCAGTTCGCAACTAGCGGGAGTGAGAGATACGCAGTATTTT. This encodes CASSSQLAGVRDTQYF.

The genes are TRBV5-1 and TRBJ2-1, with TRBD2 identical over 13 bases. Losses at the gene ends were 4 bases for V and 4 bases for J; bases not matched to a gene: 5. The germline V gene has CDR1 SGHRS and CDR2 YFSETQ. The CDR3 has 16 amino acids. CDR3 bases: TGCGCCAGCAGCCGACTAGCGGGAGGCCAATACAATGAGCAGTTCTTC. Translation: CASSRLAGGQYNEQFF.

The V and J genes are TRBV10-1 and TRBJ2-1; 7 bases align to TRBD1. Germline V lookup: CDR1 WNHNN, CDR2 SYGVQD (reference sequence). This CDR3 has 12 amino acids. J gave up 7 bases and V 5 bases, and 2 bases lay outside the gene matches. CDR3 sequence reads: CASSKTGNEQFF. As DNA, the CDR3 is TGCGCCAGCAGTAAGACAGGGAATGAGCAGTTCTTC.

The V call is TRBV19, the J call TRBJ2-3; TRBD1 aligns across 7 bases. The CDR3 is 14 amino acids. Trimming took 5 bases from V and 1 from J; bases not matched to a gene: 3. The germline V gene encodes CDR1 LNHDA and CDR2 SQIVND (reference sequence). This CDR3 reads CASSVGTGTDTQYF. CDR3 DNA: TGTGCCAGTAGTGTAGGGACAGGCACAGATACGCAGTATTTT.

This clone was found once. Here the CDR3 DNA reads TGTGCCAGCAGAGCCGGGACTAGCGGGGGGGCCAACAATGAGCAGTTCTTC. It is translated as CASRAGTSGGANNEQFF. The chain employs TRBV2 and TRBJ2-1, with 16 bases fitting TRBD2. Looked up from germline, CDR1 is SNHLY and CDR2 is FYNNEI. This CDR3 is 17 amino acids long. Trimming removed 6 bases from V and 5 bases from J; junction bases left unmatched: 7.

The chain recombines TRBV24-1 with TRBJ2-3; D may be TRBD2 (6 bases). The CDR3 is made up of 13 amino acids. V was shortened by 9 bases and J by 0 bases, with 9 bases between the two germline ends. Looked up from germline, CDR1 is KGHDR and CDR2 is SFDVKD. The CDR3 loop is CATGGSSTDTQYF. The CDR3 region has the DNA TGTGCCACCGGAGGGTCCAGCACAGATACGCAGTATTTT.

Only a few counts were recorded for this clone. The gene calls are TRBV6-1 and TRBJ2-1; 12 bases are shared with TRBD1. The CDR3 length is 16 residues. Trimming at V came to 2 bases and at J to 7 bases, leaving 6 bases not matched to a gene. The germline gives CDR1 MNHNS, CDR2 SASEGT. In nucleotides, the CDR3 is TGTGCCAGCAGTGAAATCCCGGGACAGGGGGCGAATGAGCAGTTCTTC. Translated, it gives CASSEIPGQGANEQFF.

The rearrangement joins TRBV7-2 to TRBJ2-5; 13 nucleotides agree with TRBD2. The trim removed 4 bases at V and 5 bases at J, leaving 7 bases unmatched. Germline CDR1 SGHTA, CDR2 FQGNSA. The CDR3 length is 16 residues. The CDR3 DNA reads as TGTGCCAGCAGCTCACTAGCGGGGGGGCCGCGGGAGACCCAGTACTTC. Translation gives CASSSLAGGPRETQYF. Using reference TRBV7-2 and TRBJ2-5 for the parts outside the CDR3, the full variable domain is GAGVSQSPSNKVTEKGKDVELRCDPISGHTALYWYRQSLGQGLEFLIYFQGNSAPDKSGLPSDRFSAERTGGSVSTLTIQRTQQEDSAVYLCASSSLAGGPRETQYFGPGTRLLVL.

J is TRBJ2-2 and V is TRBV19; maybe TRBD1 (5 bases). The CDR3 has 13 amino acids. Germline-derived CDR1 and CDR2 are LNHDA and SQIVND (reference sequence). V was pared by 5 bases and J by 5 bases, with 9 bases between. Written as DNA, the CDR3 is TGTGCCAGTAGTGCTCAGGGAACCGGGGAGCTGTTTTTT. It specifies CASSAQGTGELFF.

The V call is TRBV7-9, the J call TRBJ1-2; perhaps TRBD1 as D (6 bases). The V gene's germline CDR1 is SEHNR and CDR2 FQNEAQ (reference sequence). CDR3 length: 13 amino acids. The ends were cut back, 4 bases at V and 4 bases at J, with 10 bases in the middle. DNA for the CDR3: TGTGCCAGCAGCTCCCGACAGGTCTATGGCTACACCTTC. Translation gives CASSSRQVYGYTF.

This chain uses TRBV7-7 with TRBJ2-1; 15 nucleotides agree with TRBD2. V was clipped by 5 bases and J by 9 bases; unmatched bases: 2. Germline V lookup: CDR1 SSHAT, CDR2 FNYEAQ (reference sequence). This CDR3 comprises 14 residues. CDR3 DNA sequence: TGTGCCAGCAGCCCGGGACTAGCGGGAGGTGAGCAGTTCTTC. This translates into CASSPGLAGGEQFF. The entire variable domain, with the rest obtained from reference TRBV7-7 and TRBJ2-1, is as follows: GAGVSQSPRYKVTKRGQDVTLRCDPISSHATLYWYQQALGQGPEFLTYFNYEAQPDKSGLPSDRFSAERPEGSISTLTIQRTEQRDSAMYRCASSPGLAGGEQFFGPGTRLTVL.

Regarding this clone: This sequence may be a read error, since a much larger clone differs from it by one base. The chain joins TRBV5-1 to TRBJ2-6, with D perhaps matching TRBD1 (6 bases). The germline V and J ends were trimmed by 4 bases and 3 bases, with 17 bases remaining between them. This CDR3 has 17 amino acids. The germline V gene has CDR1 SGHRS and CDR2 YFSETQ. The CDR3 sequence: CASSLRLGAGGANVLTF. Written as DNA, the CDR3 is TGCGCCAGCAGCCTTAGACTGGGGGCGGGTGGGGCCAACGTCCTGACTTTC. The whole variable domain, remainder taken from reference TRBV5-1 and TRBJ2-6, is KAGVTQTPRYLIKTRGQQVTLSCSPISGHRSVSWYQQTPGQGLQFLFEYFSETQRNKGNFPGRFSGRQFSNSRSEMNVSTLELGDSALYLCASSLRLGAGGANVLTFGAGSRLTVL.

Written as DNA, the CDR3 is TGTGCCAGCAGTTTAAAAAGGCGGGACCGGGAGACCCAGTACTTC. Its translation is CASSLKRRDRETQYF. V usage is TRBV28 and J usage is TRBJ2-5; D possibly corresponds to TRBD2 (6 bases). V was trimmed by 2 bases and J by 5 bases, leaving 15 bases between them. Germline V gene sequence: CDR1 MDHEN, CDR2 SYDVKM. The CDR3 is made up of 15 amino acids.

The chain has TRBV7-8 and TRBJ1-1, with a tentative D call TRBD1 (6 bases). CDR3 length: 16 amino acids. Germline values: CDR1 SGHVS, CDR2 FQNEAQ. V was shortened by 1 base and J by 6 bases, with 18 bases between the two germline ends. CDR3 sequence reads: CASSLGGGRGGPEAFF. The DNA of the CDR3 is TGTGCCAGCAGCTTAGGGGGGGGCAGAGGAGGACCTGAAGCTTTCTTT.

The J gene is TRBJ2-7, the V gene TRBV28; tentatively, D is TRBD2 (6 bases). The germline V gene encodes CDR1 MDHEN and CDR2 SYDVKM. The CDR3 contains 15 residues. V was pared by 4 bases and J by 2 bases, with 15 bases between. CDR3 in DNA: TGTGCCAGCAGTTCTTTAACGGGGGAGCCCTACGAGCAGTACTTC. Residues: CASSSLTGEPYEQYF.

The V gene is TRBV24-1, the J gene TRBJ2-1; 7 bases align to TRBD2. This CDR3 spans 16 amino acids. V dropped 4 bases and J dropped 0; count of bases not matched to a gene: 5. Germline V CDR1 and CDR2: KGHDR, SFDVKD. CDR3 nucleotides: TGTGCCACCAGTGAAATGAGCGGGGACTCCTACAATGAGCAGTTCTTC. Its protein product is CATSEMSGDSYNEQFF.

V is TRBV27 and J is TRBJ1-5, with 7 bases matching TRBD1. With 2 bases clipped from V and 7 bases from J, the junction kept 11 bases outside the gene matches. Germline V gene lookup returns CDR1 MNHEY and CDR2 SMNVEV (reference sequence). The CDR3 is 16 amino acids. CDR3 in DNA: TGTGCCAGCAGTTTAAGAGCGAGGGGGCGAGGGCAGCCCCAGCATTTT. Its translation: CASSLRARGRGQPQHF.

The rearrangement links TRBV4-1 to TRBJ2-1, with D tentatively TRBD2 (6 bases). Germline-derived CDR1 and CDR2 are MGHRA and YSYEKL. The CDR3 is 15 residues long. V lost 0 bases, J lost 6 bases, and 12 bases lay in between. The CDR3 region has the DNA TGCGCCAGCAGCCAAGATAGGAGGGGTTCCAATGAGCAGTTCTTC. It codes for CASSQDRRGSNEQFF.

A word on this clone: The sample carries other DNA sequences with the same CDR3. The V gene is TRBV7-2, the J gene TRBJ1-5; 9 bases align to TRBD1. The length of the CDR3 is 15 residues. Per the germline V gene, CDR1 is SGHTA and CDR2 is FQGNSA. The V gene end was trimmed by 5 bases and the J gene end by 2 bases; junction bases not matched to a gene: 4. DNA of the CDR3: TGTGCCAGCAGCCCCCGGACAGGGGGCAATCAGCCCCAGCATTTT. As protein: CASSPRTGGNQPQHF.

This chain links TRBV18 with TRBJ1-1; 9 bases align to TRBD1. The CDR3 runs 14 residues. From germline, CDR1 is KGHSH and CDR2 LQKENI. Germline trimming cut 4 bases from V and 2 bases from J; bases unmatched to any gene: 2. CDR3 protein: CASSRQGGNTEAFF. The CDR3, as DNA: TGTGCCAGCTCACGACAGGGGGGAAACACTGAAGCTTTCTTT.

The J gene is TRBJ1-2, the V gene TRBV14; the D is unclear. This CDR3 has 15 amino acids. Germline loops: CDR1 SGHDN, CDR2 FVKESK. The ends were cut back, 1 base at V and 4 bases at J, with 13 bases in the middle. The DNA for the CDR3 is TGTGCCAGCAGCCAAGGCGGCGGATTCATCTATGGCTACACCTTC. It yields the protein CASSQGGGFIYGYTF.

This clone was seen once. The V gene is TRBV30, the J gene TRBJ2-1; 7 bases match TRBD1. Germline V CDR1 and CDR2: GTSNPN, SVGIG (reference sequence). V shed 1 base, J shed 13 bases, and the junction held 7 bases outside the gene matches. CDR3 length: 12 residues. Here the CDR3 DNA reads TGTGCCTGGAGTGCCCAAGGGACAGCACAGTTCTTC. It translates to CAWSAQGTAQFF.

The genes are TRBV28 and TRBJ2-4; 7 bases fit TRBD1. The CDR3 sequence is 14 residues long. With 6 bases clipped from V and 2 bases from J, the junction kept 4 bases outside the gene matches. Per germline, CDR1 MDHEN and CDR2 SYDVKM. CDR3 region: CASREQGPKNIQYF. CDR3 sequence (DNA): TGTGCCAGCAGAGAACAGGGGCCCAAAAACATTCAGTACTTC.